This T cell receptor (beta chain) was obtained from a study of identical twins. In this sample, this clonotype turned up a few times. TCRdb re-called the 5' RACE reads with MiXCR, one entry per CDR3 protein. The table shows 400,000 to 600,000 distinct CDR3 sequences, with approximately 20% occurring only once. Germline CDR1 MGHRA, CDR2 YSYEKL. The CDR3 contains 16 residues. V shed 0 bases and J shed 3 bases, with 12 bases lying between them. The same data also contributed to another study, on yellow fever vaccine responses in identical twins.

The specimen was CD4+ T cells sorted from blood. This receptor was identified in a woman younger than 35 in good health. The chain carries TRBV4-1 and TRBJ1-5; tentatively, D is TRBD1 (5 bases). The CDR3 nucleotides read TGCGCCAGCAGCCAAGATGGAACGGGGCACAATCAGCCCCAGCATTTT. It specifies CASSQDGTGHNQPQHF.